This TCR beta chain was identified in a study of shared clonotypes between healthy human individuals. Study at large: The plates for each donor numbered three CD4 naive, three CD4 memory, two CD8 naive and one CD8 memory.

Looked up from germline, CDR1 is LNHDA and CDR2 is SQIVND (reference sequence). The CDR3 length is 13 residues. V was cut by 7 bases and J by 2 bases, with 12 bases left in between. This was a deep-level run. The assay was immunoSEQ multiplex PCR, and TCRdb's table has in-frame clones only and misses some. This sample carries roughly 2.1 million clones, about 93% of them seen once, and the ten largest clones take under 2%. It was CD45RO-negative cells, positively selected for CCR7, that made up naive CD8 cells, with terminally differentiated effector memory CD45RA+ cells excluded. All donors qualified as healthy HIV-negative adults and had experienced no recent acute infections or vaccinations.

The sequencing sample was made of naive CD8+ T cells from PBMCs. V usage is TRBV19 and J usage is TRBJ2-7, with D hard to call. The sequence came from a man aged 18 to 30 in good health. Some clones in this sample may be carry-over from other donors' samples. The CDR3 DNA follows: TGTGCCAGTACCTCCGGTGGCCCCTACGAGCAGTACTTC. Encoded protein: CASTSGGPYEQYF.